Listed here is a single T cell receptor beta chain. The antigen remains unidentified. The data stem from a study of a mutant IDH1 vaccine in newly diagnosed glioma. For the study at large: Eight vaccine injections were given to patients in weeks 1, 3, 5, 7, 11, 15, 19 and 23. The sex distribution of treated patients was about 60% male and about 38% female, with a mean age of roughly 40 years. Patients had received radiotherapy, temozolomide, or both previously, most receiving both.

The CDR3 totals 17 residues. After removal of 3 bases from V and 7 bases from J, the junction contained 17 bases not matched to a gene. The germline V gene has CDR1 LNHDA and CDR2 SQIVND (reference sequence). Only in-frame clones appear in the TCRdb table, and some are missing; sequencing was by immunoSEQ multiplex PCR. The table shows 60,000 to 75,000 clones, with approximately 80% occurring only once. Overall study results and limits: The study observed vaccine-induced immune responses in 90% to 95% of patients.

The time point: week 11, during vaccination. Vaccinated patients received 300 ug of mutant IDH1 20-mer peptide per dose, with topical imiquimod. The rearrangement links TRBV19 to TRBJ2-5; 7 bases align to TRBD2. Sequenced here: PBMCs, sampled from a glioma patient whose treatment included an IDH1 peptide vaccine. The sequence derives from a man aged 25-45 years with glioma. This CDR3 reads CASSIGERSGLRGTQYF. In nucleotides, the CDR3 is TGTGCCAGTAGTATCGGGGAGCGTAGCGGGCTTCGGGGGACCCAGTACTTC.